This T cell receptor beta chain is drawn from a study of CD8+ T cells in alopecia areata. Study-wide context: The duration of tofacitinib was 6 to 18 months, with 6 months off drug afterward.

Following RNA extraction, reverse transcription yielded cDNA that acted as the sequencing template. Sequenced by immunoSEQ multiplex PCR; TCRdb stores in-frame clones only, minus some. The repertoire holds 140,000 to 150,000 clones, with roughly 61% as singletons. The V end was cut by 4 bases, the J end by 7 bases, with 20 bases between. This CDR3 comprises 15 residues. The germline gives CDR1 SGHDT, CDR2 YYEEEE. The source was CD4+ T cells sorted from blood, collected at week 0. The gene calls are TRBV5-6 and TRBJ1-2; D is perhaps TRBD1 (6 bases). The sequence was collected from a human donor with alopecia areata. CDR3 protein: CASSPMTGFICGYTF. The CDR3 DNA reads TGTGCCAGCAGCCCGATGACAGGTTTCATCTGTGGCTACACCTTC. Variable domain in full (rest from reference TRBV5-6 and TRBJ1-2): DAGVTQSPTHLIKTRGQQVTLRCSPKSGHDTVSWYQQALGQGPQFIFQYYEEEERQRGNFPDRFSGHQFPNYSSELNVNALLLGDSALYLCASSPMTGFICGYTFGSGTRLTVV.